Below are 25 T cell receptor beta chains sequenced from a single sample in a study of shared clonotypes between healthy human individuals. The table came from immunoSEQ multiplex PCR; TCRdb's copy has only in-frame clones and leaves some out. The sample consists of about 92,000 clones, roughly 50% of them appearing once. The source material was PBMCs. The receptors were sampled from a woman between 40 and 55 years old in good health. Some clones in this sample may be carry-over from other donors' samples.

Worth noting for this clone: This sample includes further DNA sequences coding for the same CDR3. The V and J genes are TRBV7-9 and TRBJ2-7, with TRBD1 matching 7 bases. CDR3 length: 15 residues. The germline V gene encodes CDR1 SEHNR and CDR2 FQNEAQ (reference sequence). The V segment lost 5 bases and the J segment 2 bases; nucleotides outside the gene matches: 9. CDR3 sequence reads: CASSPRTGPTYEQYF. CDR3 nucleotides: TGTGCCAGCAGCCCCCGGACAGGACCCACCTACGAGCAGTACTTC.

This clone was observed many times. This rearrangement joins TRBV27 to TRBJ1-5; TRBD1 agrees at 8 bases. The germline V gene has CDR1 MNHEY and CDR2 SMNVEV (reference sequence). The CDR3 is 16 residues long. The V segment lost 5 bases and the J segment 1 base; nucleotides outside the gene matches: 7. DNA of the CDR3: TGTGCCAGCAGTCCCCTCGACAGGGGCAGCAATCAGCCCCAGCATTTT. Its translation: CASSPLDRGSNQPQHF.

The rearrangement joins TRBV29-1 to TRBJ1-1; D call uncertain. The germline V gene has CDR1 SQVTM and CDR2 ANQGSEA. The CDR3 loop spans 11 amino acids. Trimming pared 4 bases from V and 6 bases from J, leaving 9 bases between. Written as DNA, the CDR3 is TGCAGCGTTGGTAAGGGAGCTGAAGCTTTCTTT. Amino acid sequence: CSVGKGAEAFF.

This chain's CDR3 is CASSQGGLAGEIFF. The CDR3 DNA is TGTGCCAGCAGCCAAGGGGGGCTAGCGGGAGAGATTTTCTTC. V usage is TRBV11-2 and J usage is TRBJ2-1; the match to TRBD2 covers 10 bases. CDR1 SGHAT and CDR2 FQNNGV come from the germline V gene. The CDR3 totals 14 residues. Trimming removed 5 bases from V and 16 bases from J; junction bases left unmatched: 14.

This clone was counted only a few times. This chain links TRBV29-1 with TRBJ1-3; 8 bases fit TRBD1. Germline assignment: CDR1 SQVTM and CDR2 ANQGSEA. Unmatched junction bases numbered 11, after V lost 6 bases and J lost 4 bases. The CDR3 covers 15 residues. CDR3 loop: CSVTPQGAGGNTIYF. DNA of the CDR3: TGCAGCGTAACGCCCCAGGGGGCTGGGGGAAACACCATATATTTT.

V gene TRBV19 combines with J gene TRBJ2-7, with D tentatively TRBD1 or TRBD2 (5 bases each). V dropped 5 bases and J dropped 5 bases, with 10 bases sitting between them. Germline assignment: CDR1 LNHDA and CDR2 SQIVND (reference sequence). This CDR3 is 12 amino acids long. The CDR3 DNA sequence: TGTGCCAGTAGTCTCAGGGACCACGAGCAGTACTTC. Protein sequence: CASSLRDHEQYF.

The gene calls are TRBV10-3 and TRBJ2-7; 8 bases fit TRBD2. Judging by the DNA end, TRBJ2-5 fits better; the J call may be wrong. This CDR3 is 15 amino acids long. CDR1 and CDR2 from the germline V gene are ENHRY and SYGVKD. The CDR3 protein is CAISTGLGGQETQYF. CDR3 sequence (DNA): TGTGCCATCAGTACGGGACTAGGCGGACAAGAGACCCAGTACTTC.

The V call is TRBV4-3, the J call TRBJ2-5; 9 bases align to TRBD2. Trimming at V came to 4 bases and at J to 7 bases, leaving 13 bases not matched to a gene. CDR1 is LGHNA and CDR2 is YSLEER in the germline V gene. This CDR3 is built from 16 residues. CDR3 protein: CASSLSLTSGQATQYF. CDR3 bases: TGCGCCAGCAGCCTATCCCTGACTAGCGGCCAGGCGACCCAGTACTTC.

The rearrangement links TRBV9 to TRBJ2-5; 10 bases align to TRBD2. With V trimmed by 0 bases and J by 5 bases, 4 bases remained unmatched. There are 15 residues in the CDR3. Germline V CDR1 and CDR2: SGDLS, YYNGEE. The CDR3 loop is CASSVGGTSAETQYF. The CDR3 region has the DNA TGTGCCAGCAGCGTAGGAGGGACTAGCGCGGAGACCCAGTACTTC.

In this sample, this clone turned up a few times. The chain carries TRBV11-2 and TRBJ2-1; TRBD2 aligns across 9 bases. CDR1 is SGHAT, CDR2 FQNNGV, per germline. J gave up 9 bases and V 5 bases, and 5 bases lay outside the gene matches. The CDR3 runs 13 residues. The CDR3 coding sequence is TGTGCCAGCAGCCGGGGACTAGCTGGTGAGCAGTTCTTC. Residues: CASSRGLAGEQFF.

A remark on this clone: One base away lies a much larger clone, so this may be a sequencing read error. The chain recombines TRBV5-1 with TRBJ1-2; D might be TRBD1 (5 bases). Germline V lookup: CDR1 SGHRS, CDR2 YFSETQ. V lost 4 bases and J 9 bases, leaving 13 bases between the germline ends. The CDR3 is 12 amino acids. The chain's CDR3 is CASSTNRHSYTF. The DNA of the CDR3 is TGCGCCAGCAGCACGAACAGGCATAGCTACACCTTC.

The chain links TRBV11-2 to TRBJ2-7, with 8 bases lining up with TRBD1. In germline, CDR1 is SGHAT, CDR2 FQNNGV. With V trimmed by 4 bases and J by 5 bases, 7 bases remained unmatched. The CDR3 consists of 14 residues. The CDR3 region has the DNA TGTGCCAGCAGCTCGCCCCGACAGGGGCACGAGCAGTACTTC. Protein product: CASSSPRQGHEQYF.

The sample holds one count of this clone. The chain couples TRBV7-9 to TRBJ2-7, with unresolved D. Trimming took off 4 bases at V and 4 bases at J, with 5 bases between the two ends. This CDR3 spans 11 amino acids. Germline V gives CDR1 SEHNR, CDR2 FQNEAQ (reference sequence). This chain's CDR3 is CASSYRYEQYF. The CDR3 DNA follows: TGTGCCAGCAGCTACAGATACGAGCAGTACTTC.

The rearrangement links TRBV6-4 to TRBJ2-1; TRBD2 matches 13 bases. This CDR3 is 18 amino acids long. From germline, CDR1 is MRHNA and CDR2 SNTAGT. With 5 bases clipped from V and 7 bases from J, the junction kept 14 bases outside the gene matches. The CDR3 protein is CASSFRQTGLAGVNEQFF. The CDR3 bases are TGTGCCAGCAGTTTCCGTCAAACCGGACTAGCGGGAGTTAATGAGCAGTTCTTC.

This clone was counted only a few times. V is TRBV30 and J is TRBJ1-3; D not resolved. The CDR3 spans 14 residues. The germline V gene encodes CDR1 GTSNPN and CDR2 SVGIG (reference sequence). Trimming took 3 bases from V and 7 from J, leaving 16 bases between them. In DNA, the CDR3 is TGTGCCTGGAGGCCTAGGAGTGCCGGGAACACCATATATTTT. It translates to CAWRPRSAGNTIYF.

The V gene is TRBV11-2, the J gene TRBJ2-7, with D uncertain. The length of the CDR3 is 13 residues. Looked up from germline, CDR1 is SGHAT and CDR2 is FQNNGV. Trimming took 4 bases from V and 4 from J, leaving 11 bases between them. The CDR3 nucleotides are TGTGCCAGCAGCTGGAGAGTTGGGTACGAGCAGTACTTC. Translating gives CASSWRVGYEQYF.

The table lists this clone with a few counts. The CDR3 here is CASSQQGQSYEQYF. In DNA form, the CDR3 reads TGCGCCAGCAGCCAACAAGGACAAAGCTACGAGCAGTACTTC. The chain combines TRBV4-1 with TRBJ2-7, with D possibly TRBD1 on 5 matching bases. Trimming shortened V by 2 bases and J by 3 bases, and 11 bases separated the two germline ends. The CDR3 contains 14 residues. Looked up from germline, CDR1 is MGHRA and CDR2 is YSYEKL.

The table lists this clone with many counts. V and J are TRBV25-1 and TRBJ2-5; 8 nucleotides line up with TRBD2. The DNA end is more similar to TRBJ2-7, so the J call may be wrong. Germline V lookup: CDR1 MGHDK, CDR2 SYGVNS. The CDR3 runs 12 residues. The CDR3 spells CASSAGGDEQYF. The CDR3 DNA sequence: TGTGCCAGCAGTGCCGGGGGGGACGAGCAGTACTTC.

This clone was detected many times. The chain carries TRBV18 and TRBJ1-1; D is ambiguous. V was cut by 1 base and J by 8 bases, with 11 bases left in between. The CDR3 has 13 amino acids. Germline CDR1 KGHSH, CDR2 LQKENI. The CDR3, as DNA: TGTGCCAGCTCACCACGGGAGGGCCGCGAAGCTTTCTTT. It encodes CASSPREGREAFF.

This clone was counted at least ten times. The chain joins TRBV2 to TRBJ2-7; D not certain. The CDR3 loop spans 14 amino acids. Germline values: CDR1 SNHLY, CDR2 FYNNEI. Trimming took off 4 bases at V and 4 bases at J, with 14 bases between the two ends. The CDR3, as DNA: TGTGCCAGCAGTGTCCATTTCCCCTTATACGAGCAGTACTTC. Protein product: CASSVHFPLYEQYF.

Note on this clone: It differs at one base from a far larger clone, so likely a read error. V is TRBV5-8 and J is TRBJ2-7; the D gene is possibly TRBD2 (6 bases). This CDR3 has 13 amino acids. V shed 3 bases and J shed 7 bases, with 14 bases lying between them. CDR1 SGHTS and CDR2 YDEGEE come from the germline V gene. The CDR3 DNA follows: TGTGCCAGCAGCTCCTACGGGGGTTCGGAGCAGTACTTC. Translating it yields CASSSYGGSEQYF.

A few counts support this clone. This chain links TRBV5-8 with TRBJ2-3; 9 bases map to TRBD2. With 3 bases clipped from V and 6 bases from J, the junction kept 8 bases outside the gene matches. The V gene's germline CDR1 is SGHTS and CDR2 YDEGEE. The CDR3 is 15 amino acids. The CDR3 DNA follows: TGTGCCAGCAGCTCTGGACTAGCGTCACAGGATACGCAGTATTTT. As protein: CASSSGLASQDTQYF. Supplemented by reference TRBV5-8 and TRBJ2-3, the full variable domain reads EAGVTQSPTHLIKTRGQQATLRCSPISGHTSVYWYQQALGLGLQFLLWYDEGEERNRGNFPPRFSGRQFPNYSSELNVNALELEDSALYLCASSSGLASQDTQYFGPGTRLTVL.

The chain is built from TRBV5-8 and TRBJ2-5; TRBD2 matches at 15 bases. The end of the DNA is better explained by TRBJ2-7, so the J call may be wrong. Germline lookup yields CDR1 SGHTS and CDR2 YDEGEE. The CDR3 extends over 15 amino acids. The CDR3 reads CASSWTSGRAYEQYF. CDR3 DNA sequence: TGTGCCAGCAGCTGGACTAGCGGGAGGGCCTACGAGCAGTACTTC.

This rearrangement joins TRBV4-1 to TRBJ2-7; 7 positions agree with TRBD2. Germline V lookup: CDR1 MGHRA, CDR2 YSYEKL. This CDR3 spans 15 amino acids. J was trimmed by 6 bases and V by 4 bases; bases with no gene match: 12. The CDR3 DNA sequence: TGCGCCAGCAGCCCCACGACTAGCAGAATATTCGAGCAGTACTTC. Encoded protein: CASSPTTSRIFEQYF.

This clone was counted once. V is TRBV7-9 and J is TRBJ1-2, with D hard to call. V was clipped by 2 bases and J by 5 bases, with 15 bases between them. Germline-derived CDR1 and CDR2 are SEHNR and FQNEAQ (reference sequence). The CDR3 sequence is 15 residues long. CDR3 in DNA: TGTGCCAGCAGCTTAAGTCTGTCTCACTATTATGGCTACACCTTC. The encoded protein is CASSLSLSHYYGYTF.